This T cell receptor beta chain derives from a study of vaccination and CD4 T cells after COVID-19. On the study more broadly: Every participant had a vaccine, which was either BNT162b2 or mRNA-1273, given in two doses. The stimulating agents, overlapping spike peptides, came from SARS-CoV-2, HCoV-NL63, HCoV-OC43 and HCoV-229E.

Sequencing of DNA taken from cultured CD4+ T cells relied on the Oncomine TCR Beta short-read assay. MiXCR, applied by TCRdb to the PCR reads, yields one record per CDR3 protein. There are around 8,600 distinct CDR3 sequences in the sample; around three fifths occur only once, and roughly a quarter lies in the top ten. V lost 7 bases, J lost 0 bases, and 11 bases stayed unmatched. The CDR3 extends over 16 amino acids. Per germline, CDR1 SGHTA and CDR2 FQGNSA. This clonotype showed up just once. The antigen is undetermined. Stated treatment: approximately 9-day PBMC culture with coronavirus spike peptide pools or control peptides (ViraFEST assay).

Specimen: CD4+ T cells from blood, cultured in vitro. The receptor comes from a human donor who had recovered from COVID-19. The rearrangement joins TRBV7-2 to TRBJ2-7; 8 nucleotides agree with TRBD1. DNA of the CDR3: TGTGCCAGCACCCGGCAGGGGGCGATACCCTCCTACGAGCAGTACTTC. It codes for CASTRQGAIPSYEQYF.